This passage covers 5 T cell receptor beta chains from one sample sequenced in a study of T cell responses to AZD1222 COVID-19 vaccine. TCRdb's table, derived via immunoSEQ multiplex PCR, lists solely in-frame clones and lacks some. The sample carries about 140,000 clones, around nine tenths recorded once. The sample here was peripheral blood, taken on day 0 of AZD1222 vaccination. The receptors derive from an adult in good health.

The chain joins TRBV2 to TRBJ2-5; tentatively, D is TRBD1 (6 bases). This CDR3 is built from 14 residues. The ends were cut back, 10 bases at V and 4 bases at J, with 19 bases in the middle. Per the germline V gene, CDR1 is SNHLY and CDR2 is FYNNEI. CDR3 in DNA: TGTGCCAACAGGGTAGGCTACGGGTCAGAGACCCAGTACTTC. It is translated as CANRVGYGSETQYF.

V is TRBV2 and J is TRBJ2-1; 9 nucleotides line up with TRBD1. The V and J ends lost 3 bases and 4 bases, in that order; junction bases with no gene match: 10. The germline V gene encodes CDR1 SNHLY and CDR2 FYNNEI. The CDR3 has 17 residues. CDR3 nucleotide sequence: TGTGCCAGCAGTGAGAGGCTCCGGGACAGGGTATACAATGAGCAGTTCTTC. The encoded protein is CASSERLRDRVYNEQFF.

The sample holds a few counts of this clone. This rearrangement joins TRBV4-2 to TRBJ2-7, with 10 bases lining up with TRBD1. Germline loops: CDR1 LGHNA, CDR2 YNFKEQ. Trimming removed 4 bases from V and 3 bases from J; junction bases left unmatched: 6. The CDR3 runs 15 residues. This CDR3 is CASSPLGTGDYEQYF. The CDR3 coding sequence is TGTGCCAGCAGCCCCCTCGGGACAGGGGACTACGAGCAGTACTTC.

This clone was seen just once. The chain is built from TRBV9 and TRBJ1-3; D gene unclear. The germline V gene encodes CDR1 SGDLS and CDR2 YYNGEE. The CDR3 contains 17 residues. V shed 4 bases and J shed 0 bases, with 17 bases lying between them. The CDR3: CASSPRSVLSSGNTIYF. The CDR3 coding sequence is TGTGCCAGCAGCCCCCGTTCAGTGCTTTCCTCTGGAAACACCATATATTTT.

The genes are TRBV29-1 and TRBJ1-4; D remains ambiguous. The germline V gene encodes CDR1 SQVTM and CDR2 ANQGSEA. Between the trimmed V and J ends, which lost 5 bases and 0 bases, there was a span of 7 bases. This CDR3 is 13 amino acids long. The CDR3 spells CSVLVATNEKLFF. CDR3 DNA: TGCAGCGTTCTTGTGGCAACTAATGAAAAACTGTTTTTT. Based on the CDR3 plus reference TRBV29-1 and TRBJ1-4, the full variable domain is SAVISQKPSRDICQRGTSLTIQCQVDSQVTMMFWYRQQPGQSLTLIATANQGSEATYESGFVIDKFPISRPNLTFSTLTVSNMSPEDSSIYLCSVLVATNEKLFFGSGTQLSVL.